A single sample gave rise to the 8 T cell receptor beta chains below, sequenced in a study of CD8 T cells in ankylosing spondylitis. In TCRdb, the 5' RACE reads were re-called with MiXCR into one record per CDR3 protein. The sample holds around 450,000 distinct CDR3 sequences; roughly 26% are singletons and the top ten take 0.75% to 0.9%. Antigens of these TCRs are unknown. Study results and limitations: A TCR beta motif of several highly homologous variants appeared characteristic of ankylosing spondylitis blood.

The sequenced sample was blood, either unsorted or a sorted T cell fraction (not recorded which). These receptors were obtained from a male donor with ankylosing spondylitis.

This chain links TRBV11-2 with TRBJ1-1; D call uncertain. This CDR3 spans 15 amino acids. CDR1 is SGHAT, CDR2 FQNNGV, per germline. Trimming took off 2 bases at V and 0 bases at J, with 10 bases between the two ends. Here the CDR3 reads CASSLKLLMNTEAFF. Here the CDR3 DNA reads TGTGCCAGCAGCTTAAAACTGCTAATGAACACTGAAGCTTTCTTT. Full variable domain (missing parts from reference TRBV11-2 and TRBJ1-1): EAGVAQSPRYKIIEKRQSVAFWCNPISGHATLYWYQQILGQGPKLLIQFQNNGVVDDSQLPKDRFSAERLKGVDSTLKIQPAKLEDSAVYLCASSLKLLMNTEAFFGQGTRLTVV.

The genes are TRBV5-1 and TRBJ1-1, with a tentative D call TRBD1 (6 bases). This CDR3 spans 15 amino acids. V dropped 3 bases and J dropped 5 bases, with 17 bases sitting between them. CDR1 is SGHRS, CDR2 YFSETQ, per germline. The CDR3 nucleotides are TGCGCCAGCAGCTCCCATCGAGGGGGGGGGACTGAAGCTTTCTTT. Its translation is CASSSHRGGGTEAFF.

The CDR3: CSARKGGGEQFF. CDR3 bases: TGCAGTGCCCGAAAGGGGGGAGGAGAGCAGTTCTTC. The J gene is TRBJ2-1, the V gene TRBV20-1; either TRBD1 or TRBD2 may fit D (6 bases each). The ends were cut back, 6 bases at V and 10 bases at J, with 16 bases in the middle. Per germline, CDR1 DFQATT and CDR2 SNEGSKA (reference sequence). CDR3 length: 12 amino acids.

This clonotype came up a few times. This chain links TRBV9 with TRBJ2-2; tentative D call: TRBD1 (5 bases). Germline V gene lookup returns CDR1 SGDLS and CDR2 YYNGEE. The CDR3 contains 15 residues. V was cut by 4 bases and J by 3 bases, with 13 bases left in between. DNA of the CDR3: TGTGCCAGCAGCCCCCGCCTCAGGGACACCGGGGAGCTGTTTTTT. It translates to CASSPRLRDTGELFF.

This clonotype was detected a few times. The rearrangement joins TRBV16 to TRBJ1-5, with a tentative D call TRBD1 (6 bases). The CDR3 totals 16 residues. V lost 0 bases to trimming and J lost 1 base, with 10 bases between them. CDR1 is KGHSY, CDR2 FQNENV, per germline. Written as DNA, the CDR3 is TGTGCCAGCAGCCAATCGGGGACACTAAGCAATCAGCCCCAGCATTTT. Translated: CASSQSGTLSNQPQHF.

This chain links TRBV29-1 with TRBJ2-2, with a tentative D call TRBD2 (5 bases). V dropped 7 bases and J dropped 1 base, with 10 bases sitting between them. The length of the CDR3 is 13 residues. CDR1 and CDR2 (germline): SQVTM, ANQGSEA. CDR3 sequence reads: CSGTGVNTGELFF. DNA of the CDR3: TGCAGCGGGACTGGGGTGAACACCGGGGAGCTGTTTTTT.

This clonotype showed up many times. The chain employs TRBV12-3 or TRBV12-4 and TRBJ1-1, with 7 bases aligning to TRBD1. The CDR3 length is 13 residues. Trimming cost V 3 bases and J 4 bases; bases outside gene matches: 2. The CDR3 loop reads CASSFQGGTEAFF. The CDR3 coding sequence is TGTGCCAGCAGTTTTCAGGGGGGCACTGAAGCTTTCTTT.

The V and J genes are TRBV29-1 and TRBJ2-3; D remains ambiguous. The CDR3 consists of 12 residues. Germline CDR1 and CDR2: SQVTM and ANQGSEA. Trimming removed 6 bases at V and 2 bases at J, with 9 bases between. The CDR3 loop reads CSVIWDTDTQYF. CDR3 bases: TGCAGCGTGATATGGGACACAGATACGCAGTATTTT.